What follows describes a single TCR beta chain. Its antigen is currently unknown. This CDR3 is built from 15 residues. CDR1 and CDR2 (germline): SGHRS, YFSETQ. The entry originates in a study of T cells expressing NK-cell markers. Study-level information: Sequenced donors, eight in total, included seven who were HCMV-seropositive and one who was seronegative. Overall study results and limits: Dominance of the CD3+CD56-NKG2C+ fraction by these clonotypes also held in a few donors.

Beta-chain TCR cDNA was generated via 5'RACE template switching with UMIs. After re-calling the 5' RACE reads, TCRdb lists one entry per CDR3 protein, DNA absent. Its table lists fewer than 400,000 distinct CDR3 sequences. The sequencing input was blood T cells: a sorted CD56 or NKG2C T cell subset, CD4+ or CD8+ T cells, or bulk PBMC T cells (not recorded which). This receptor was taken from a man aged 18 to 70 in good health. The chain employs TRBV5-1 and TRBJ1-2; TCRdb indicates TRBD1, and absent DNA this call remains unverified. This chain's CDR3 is CASSLRDRGGSGYTF.